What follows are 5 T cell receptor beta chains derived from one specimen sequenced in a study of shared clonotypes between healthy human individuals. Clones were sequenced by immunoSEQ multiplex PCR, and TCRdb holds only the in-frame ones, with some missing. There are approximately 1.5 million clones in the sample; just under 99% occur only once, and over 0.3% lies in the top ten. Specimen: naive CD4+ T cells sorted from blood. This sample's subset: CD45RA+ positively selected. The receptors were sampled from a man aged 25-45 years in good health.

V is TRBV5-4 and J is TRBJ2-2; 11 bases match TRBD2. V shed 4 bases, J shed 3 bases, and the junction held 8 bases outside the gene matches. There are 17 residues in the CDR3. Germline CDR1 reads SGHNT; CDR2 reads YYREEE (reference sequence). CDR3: CASSDGVAGGHTGELFF. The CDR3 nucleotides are TGTGCCAGCAGCGATGGAGTAGCGGGAGGGCACACCGGGGAGCTGTTTTTT.

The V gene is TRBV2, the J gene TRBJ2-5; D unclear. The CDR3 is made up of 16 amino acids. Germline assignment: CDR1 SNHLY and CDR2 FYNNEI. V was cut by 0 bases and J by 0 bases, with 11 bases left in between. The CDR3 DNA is TGTGCCAGCAGTGAAGCAAGGGCCCGGTACCAAGAGACCCAGTACTTC. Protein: CASSEARARYQETQYF. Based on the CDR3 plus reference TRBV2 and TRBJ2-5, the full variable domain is EPEVTQTPSHQVTQMGQEVILRCVPISNHLYFYWYRQILGQKVEFLVSFYNNEISEKSEIFDDQFSVERPDGSNFTLKIRSTKLEDSAMYFCASSEARARYQETQYFGPGTRLLVL.

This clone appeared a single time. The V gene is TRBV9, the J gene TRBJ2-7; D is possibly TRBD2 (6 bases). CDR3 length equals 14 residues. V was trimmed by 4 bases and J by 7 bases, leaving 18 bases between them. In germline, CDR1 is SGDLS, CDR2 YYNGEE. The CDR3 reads CASSSRSGAGEQYF. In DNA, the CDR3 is TGTGCCAGCAGCTCCCGTTCCGGGGCGGGGGAGCAGTACTTC.

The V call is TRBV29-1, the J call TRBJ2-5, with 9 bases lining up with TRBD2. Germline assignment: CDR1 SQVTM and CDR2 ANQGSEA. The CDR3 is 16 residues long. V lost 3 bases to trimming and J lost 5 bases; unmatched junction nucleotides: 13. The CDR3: CSVDASGTRTGETQYF. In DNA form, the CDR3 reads TGCAGCGTTGATGCTAGCGGGACCCGAACTGGGGAGACCCAGTACTTC.

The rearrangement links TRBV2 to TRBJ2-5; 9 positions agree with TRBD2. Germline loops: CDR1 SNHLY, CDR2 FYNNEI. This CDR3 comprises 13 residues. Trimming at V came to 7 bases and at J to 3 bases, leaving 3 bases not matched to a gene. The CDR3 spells CASKRTSEETQYF. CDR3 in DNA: TGTGCCAGCAAAAGGACTAGCGAAGAGACCCAGTACTTC.